One sample yielded the 9 T cell receptor beta chains listed below, sequenced in a study of blood T cells in healthy people across ages. The authors ran a second PCR of about 6 to 11 cycles using a sample-barcoded 5' primer and a J-beta primer mix. TCRdb processed the 5' RACE reads anew with MiXCR; each CDR3 protein has one entry. The repertoire holds some 1.4 million distinct CDR3 sequences, with roughly 40% as singletons. The sequenced sample consisted of blood. All receptors come from a woman between 18 and 29 years old in good health.

The J gene is TRBJ2-5, the V gene TRBV20-1; D may match TRBD1 or TRBD2 (5 bases each). This CDR3 has 14 amino acids. CDR1 is DFQATT and CDR2 is SNEGSKA in the germline V gene (reference sequence). V dropped 6 bases and J dropped 5 bases, with 19 bases sitting between them. The CDR3 loop is CSAAPPGPSETQYF. Here the CDR3 DNA reads TGCAGTGCGGCACCTCCGGGACCTTCCGAGACCCAGTACTTC.

Many counts were recorded for this clonotype. The gene calls are TRBV6-1 and TRBJ2-7; D is ambiguous. Trimming removed 6 bases at V and 4 bases at J, with 10 bases between. Germline V gene data show CDR1 as MNHNS and CDR2 as SASEGT. The CDR3 covers 12 residues. DNA for the CDR3: TGTGCCAGCAGGACCGTCCCTTACGAGCAGTACTTC. This gives the protein CASRTVPYEQYF.

The chain carries TRBV5-1 and TRBJ2-7; D possibly corresponds to TRBD1 (6 bases). CDR1 SGHRS and CDR2 YFSETQ come from the germline V gene. The CDR3 length is 15 residues. Between the trimmed V and J ends, which lost 5 bases and 6 bases, there was a span of 21 bases. The CDR3 is CASREDRQYSVEQYF. The CDR3 DNA sequence: TGCGCCAGCAGAGAAGACAGGCAGTATTCCGTCGAGCAGTACTTC.

A few counts support this clonotype. This chain joins TRBV4-1 and TRBJ1-4; unclear D gene. Trimming took off 0 bases at V and 10 bases at J, with 12 bases between the two ends. The CDR3 has 14 residues. The germline V gene encodes CDR1 MGHRA and CDR2 YSYEKL. As DNA, the CDR3 is TGCGCCAGCAGCCAAGAAAGGGATATCGCAAAACTGTTTTTT. Encoded protein: CASSQERDIAKLFF.

The V gene is TRBV30, the J gene TRBJ2-2, with unresolved D. The CDR3 length is 12 residues. CDR1 is GTSNPN, CDR2 SVGIG, per germline (reference sequence). Trimming cost V 1 base and J 7 bases, with 7 bases left between them. The CDR3 coding sequence is TGTGCCTGGAGTGAGGTTCTCGGGGAGCTGTTTTTT. Its protein product is CAWSEVLGELFF.

The CDR3, as DNA: TGCGCCAGCAGCTCACAGGGTCAGTACACTGAAGCTTTCTTT. Protein product: CASSSQGQYTEAFF. This chain uses TRBV5-1 with TRBJ1-1, with D perhaps TRBD1 (6 bases). Germline CDR1 reads SGHRS; CDR2 reads YFSETQ. The CDR3 has 14 amino acids. With 3 bases removed from V and 3 bases from J, the gap between germline ends came to 12 bases.

This clonotype was picked up a small number of times. The chain uses TRBV10-3 and TRBJ2-2, with 12 bases identical to TRBD2. CDR1 ENHRY and CDR2 SYGVKD come from the germline V gene. V lost 3 bases, J lost 5 bases, and 4 bases stayed unmatched. CDR3 length: 16 amino acids. The CDR3, as DNA: TGTGCCATCAGTGAACTAGCGGGAGGCGGTACCGGGGAGCTGTTTTTT. Translating gives CAISELAGGGTGELFF.

This clonotype has only a few counts. This rearrangement joins TRBV7-8 to TRBJ2-7, with 11 bases that match TRBD2. V shed 5 bases and J 4 bases; nucleotides not matched to a gene: 4. The CDR3 runs to 14 residues. The germline CDR1 and CDR2 sequences are SGHVS and FQNEAQ. The CDR3 region is CASSVASGRYEQYF. In nucleotides, the CDR3 is TGTGCCAGCAGCGTGGCTAGCGGGAGGTACGAGCAGTACTTC.

This rearrangement joins TRBV20-1 to TRBJ2-1, with TRBD1 identical over 7 bases. CDR3 length: 15 residues. The V segment lost 6 bases and the J segment 1 base; nucleotides outside the gene matches: 9. Germline CDR1 DFQATT, CDR2 SNEGSKA (reference sequence). DNA for the CDR3: TGCAGTGCATCCGACAGGGAACAATCCTACAATGAGCAGTTCTTC. It translates to CSASDREQSYNEQFF.